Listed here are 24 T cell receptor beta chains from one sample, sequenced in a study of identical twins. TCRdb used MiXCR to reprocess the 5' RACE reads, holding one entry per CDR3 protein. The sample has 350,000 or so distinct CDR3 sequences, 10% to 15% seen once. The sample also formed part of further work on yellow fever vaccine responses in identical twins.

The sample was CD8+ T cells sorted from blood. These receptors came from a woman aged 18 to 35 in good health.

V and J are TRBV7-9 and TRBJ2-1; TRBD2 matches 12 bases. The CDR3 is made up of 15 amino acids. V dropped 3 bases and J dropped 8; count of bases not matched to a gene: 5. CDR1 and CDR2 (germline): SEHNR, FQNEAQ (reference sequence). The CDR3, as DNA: TGTGCCAGCAGCTTGGAGACTAGCGGGAGAGATGAGCAGTTCTTC. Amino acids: CASSLETSGRDEQFF.

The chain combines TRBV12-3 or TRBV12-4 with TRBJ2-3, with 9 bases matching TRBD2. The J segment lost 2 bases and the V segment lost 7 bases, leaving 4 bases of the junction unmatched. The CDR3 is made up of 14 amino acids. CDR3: CASNERGATDTQYF. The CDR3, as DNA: TGTGCCAGCAATGAGCGGGGGGCCACAGATACGCAGTATTTT.

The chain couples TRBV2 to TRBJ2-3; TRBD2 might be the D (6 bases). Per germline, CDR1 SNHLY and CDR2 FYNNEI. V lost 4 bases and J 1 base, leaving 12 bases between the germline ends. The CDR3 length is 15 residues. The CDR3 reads CASSGSSSGTDTQYF. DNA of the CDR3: TGTGCCAGCAGTGGTTCGTCTAGCGGCACAGATACGCAGTATTTT.

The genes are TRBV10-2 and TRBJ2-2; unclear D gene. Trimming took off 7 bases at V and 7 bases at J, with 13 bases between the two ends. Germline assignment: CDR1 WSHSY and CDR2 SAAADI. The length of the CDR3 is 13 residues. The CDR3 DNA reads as TGCGCCAGCATGCCGGACCCTAACGGGGAGCTGTTTTTT. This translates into CASMPDPNGELFF.

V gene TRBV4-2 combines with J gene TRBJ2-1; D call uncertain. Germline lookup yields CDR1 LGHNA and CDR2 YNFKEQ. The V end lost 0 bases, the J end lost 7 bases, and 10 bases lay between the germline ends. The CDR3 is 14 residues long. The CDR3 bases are TGTGCCAGCAGCCAAGAGGAATTGGGGAATGAGCAGTTCTTC. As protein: CASSQEELGNEQFF.

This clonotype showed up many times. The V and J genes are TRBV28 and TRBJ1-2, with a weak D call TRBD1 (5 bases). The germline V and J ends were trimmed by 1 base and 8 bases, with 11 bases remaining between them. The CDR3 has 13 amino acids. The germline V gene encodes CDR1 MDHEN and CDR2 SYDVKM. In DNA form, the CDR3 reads TGTGCCAGCAGTTTATCGTTGCGGGACGGCTACACCTTC. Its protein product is CASSLSLRDGYTF.

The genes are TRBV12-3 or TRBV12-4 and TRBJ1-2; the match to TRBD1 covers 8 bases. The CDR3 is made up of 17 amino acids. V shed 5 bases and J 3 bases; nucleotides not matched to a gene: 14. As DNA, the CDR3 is TGTGCCAGCAGTACAGAGACAGGGGTCTCGAGGGACTATGGCTACACCTTC. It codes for CASSTETGVSRDYGYTF.

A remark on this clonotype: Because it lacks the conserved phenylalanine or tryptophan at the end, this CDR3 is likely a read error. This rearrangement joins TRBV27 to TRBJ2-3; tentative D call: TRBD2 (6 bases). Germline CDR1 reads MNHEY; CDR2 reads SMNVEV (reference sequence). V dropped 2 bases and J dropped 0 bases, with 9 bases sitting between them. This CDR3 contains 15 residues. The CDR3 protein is CASSLGGRSTDTQYL. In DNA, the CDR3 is TGTGCCAGCAGTTTAGGGGGGAGAAGCACAGATACGCAGTATCTT.

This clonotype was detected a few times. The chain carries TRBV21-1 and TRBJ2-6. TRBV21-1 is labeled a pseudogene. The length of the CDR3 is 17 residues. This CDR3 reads CASSKGGQGSGANVLTF. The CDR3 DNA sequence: TGTGCCAGCAGCAAAGGGGGACAGGGATCTGGGGCCAACGTCCTGACTTTC.

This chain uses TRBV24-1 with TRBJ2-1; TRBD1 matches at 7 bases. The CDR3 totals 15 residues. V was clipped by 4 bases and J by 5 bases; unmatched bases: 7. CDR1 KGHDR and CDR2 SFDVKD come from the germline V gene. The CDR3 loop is CATSDRTGRNNEQFF. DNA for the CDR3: TGTGCCACCAGTGACCGGACAGGCCGTAACAATGAGCAGTTCTTC.

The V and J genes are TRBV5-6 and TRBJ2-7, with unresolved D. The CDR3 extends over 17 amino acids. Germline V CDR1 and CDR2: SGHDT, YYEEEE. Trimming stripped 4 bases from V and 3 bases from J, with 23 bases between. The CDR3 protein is CASSLSFLGPTHYEQYF. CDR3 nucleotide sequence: TGTGCCAGCAGCCTATCTTTTTTAGGGCCGACGCACTACGAGCAGTACTTC.

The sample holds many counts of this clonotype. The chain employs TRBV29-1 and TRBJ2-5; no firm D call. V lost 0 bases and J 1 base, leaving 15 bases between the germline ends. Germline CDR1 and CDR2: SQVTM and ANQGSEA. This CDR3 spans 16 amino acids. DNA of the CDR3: TGCAGCGTTGAAGACTGGGCGACTGGGCCCCAAGAGACCCAGTACTTC. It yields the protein CSVEDWATGPQETQYF.

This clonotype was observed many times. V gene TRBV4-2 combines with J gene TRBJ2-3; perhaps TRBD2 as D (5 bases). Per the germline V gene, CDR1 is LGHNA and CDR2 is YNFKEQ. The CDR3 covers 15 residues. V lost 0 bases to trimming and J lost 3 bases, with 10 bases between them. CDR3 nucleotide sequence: TGTGCCAGCAGCCAAGATATGGGGAGTACAGATACGCAGTATTTT. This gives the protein CASSQDMGSTDTQYF.

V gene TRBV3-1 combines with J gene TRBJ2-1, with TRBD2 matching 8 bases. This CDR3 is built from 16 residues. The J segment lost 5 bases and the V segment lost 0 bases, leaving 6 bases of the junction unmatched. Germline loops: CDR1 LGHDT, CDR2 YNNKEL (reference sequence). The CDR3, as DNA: TGTGCCAGCAGCCAAGAACCTAGCGGGTTGAACAATGAGCAGTTCTTC. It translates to CASSQEPSGLNNEQFF.

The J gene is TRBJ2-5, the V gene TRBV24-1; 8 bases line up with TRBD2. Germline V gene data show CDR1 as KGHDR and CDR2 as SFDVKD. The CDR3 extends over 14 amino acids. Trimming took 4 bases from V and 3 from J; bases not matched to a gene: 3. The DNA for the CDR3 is TGTGCCACCAGTGAGGCGGGAGGTGAAGAGACCCAGTACTTC. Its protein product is CATSEAGGEETQYF.

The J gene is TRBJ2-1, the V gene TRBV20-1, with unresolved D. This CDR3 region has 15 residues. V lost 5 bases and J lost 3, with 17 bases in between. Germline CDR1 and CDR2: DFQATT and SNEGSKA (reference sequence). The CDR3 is CSAPRVDASYNEQFF. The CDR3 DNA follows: TGCAGTGCTCCCCGTGTAGACGCCAGCTACAATGAGCAGTTCTTC.

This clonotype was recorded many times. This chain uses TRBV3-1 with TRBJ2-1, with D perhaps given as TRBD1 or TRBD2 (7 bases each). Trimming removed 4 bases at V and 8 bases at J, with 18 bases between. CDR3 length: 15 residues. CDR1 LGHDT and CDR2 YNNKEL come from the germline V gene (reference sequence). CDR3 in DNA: TGTGCCAGCAGCCGGGAGGGGGCCGCAGTGGATGAGCAGTTCTTC. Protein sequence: CASSREGAAVDEQFF.

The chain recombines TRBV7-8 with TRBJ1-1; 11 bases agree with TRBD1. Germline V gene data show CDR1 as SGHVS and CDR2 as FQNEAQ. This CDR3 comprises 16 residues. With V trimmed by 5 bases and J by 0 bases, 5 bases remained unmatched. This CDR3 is CASSKGQGAMNTEAFF. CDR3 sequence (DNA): TGTGCCAGCAGCAAAGGACAGGGGGCAATGAACACTGAAGCTTTCTTT.

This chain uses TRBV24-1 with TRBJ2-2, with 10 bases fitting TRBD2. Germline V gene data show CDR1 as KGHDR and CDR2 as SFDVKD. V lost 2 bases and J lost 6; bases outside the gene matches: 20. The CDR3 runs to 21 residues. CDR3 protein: CATSDSNPLASGRTAPGELFF. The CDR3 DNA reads TGTGCCACCAGTGATTCGAACCCGTTGGCTAGCGGGAGAACAGCACCCGGGGAGCTGTTTTTT.

The CDR3 DNA is TGTGCCAGCAGCTTTCGCCTAGCGGGAGGGAATGAGCAGTTCTTC. Its translation: CASSFRLAGGNEQFF. The chain links TRBV5-5 to TRBJ2-1; 12 positions agree with TRBD2. The CDR3 contains 15 residues. The V segment lost 2 bases and the J segment 7 bases; nucleotides outside the gene matches: 4. Germline V gene lookup returns CDR1 SGHKS and CDR2 YYEKEE (reference sequence). The entire variable domain, with the rest obtained from reference TRBV5-5 and TRBJ2-1, is as follows: DAGVTQSPTHLIKTRGQQVTLRCSPISGHKSVSWYQQVLGQGPQFIFQYYEKEERGRGNFPDRFSARQFPNYSSELNVNALLLGDSALYLCASSFRLAGGNEQFFGPGTRLTVL.

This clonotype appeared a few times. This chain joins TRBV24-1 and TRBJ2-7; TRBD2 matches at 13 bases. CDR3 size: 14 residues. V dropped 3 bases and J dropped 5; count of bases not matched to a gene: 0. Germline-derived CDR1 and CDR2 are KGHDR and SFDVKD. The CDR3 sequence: CATSDGLAGDEQYF. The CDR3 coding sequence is TGTGCCACCAGTGATGGACTAGCGGGAGACGAGCAGTACTTC.

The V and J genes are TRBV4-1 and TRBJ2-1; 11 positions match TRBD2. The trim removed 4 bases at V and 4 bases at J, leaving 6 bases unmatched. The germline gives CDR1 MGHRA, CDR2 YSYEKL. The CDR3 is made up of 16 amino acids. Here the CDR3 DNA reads TGCGCCAGCAGCCCATCGGGACTAGCGGAGTACAATGAGCAGTTCTTC. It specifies CASSPSGLAEYNEQFF.

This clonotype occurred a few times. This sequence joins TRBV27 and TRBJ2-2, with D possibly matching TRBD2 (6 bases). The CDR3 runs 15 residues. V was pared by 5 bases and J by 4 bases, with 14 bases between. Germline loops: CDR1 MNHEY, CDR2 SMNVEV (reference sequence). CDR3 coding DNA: TGTGCCAGCAGTCCCTCCGGGGGTTCCACCGGGGAGCTGTTTTTT. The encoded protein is CASSPSGGSTGELFF.

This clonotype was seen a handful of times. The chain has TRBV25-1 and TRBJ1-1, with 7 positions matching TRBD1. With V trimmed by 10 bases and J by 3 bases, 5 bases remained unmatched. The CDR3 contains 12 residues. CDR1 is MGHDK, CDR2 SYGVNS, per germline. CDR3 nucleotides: TGTGCCACCACCCAGGGGGACACTGAAGCTTTCTTT. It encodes CATTQGDTEAFF. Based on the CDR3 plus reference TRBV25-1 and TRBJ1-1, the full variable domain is EADIYQTPRYLVIGTGKKITLECSQTMGHDKMYWYQQDPGMELHLIHYSYGVNSTEKGDLSSESTVSRIRTEHFPLTLESARPSHTSQYLCATTQGDTEAFFGQGTRLTVV.